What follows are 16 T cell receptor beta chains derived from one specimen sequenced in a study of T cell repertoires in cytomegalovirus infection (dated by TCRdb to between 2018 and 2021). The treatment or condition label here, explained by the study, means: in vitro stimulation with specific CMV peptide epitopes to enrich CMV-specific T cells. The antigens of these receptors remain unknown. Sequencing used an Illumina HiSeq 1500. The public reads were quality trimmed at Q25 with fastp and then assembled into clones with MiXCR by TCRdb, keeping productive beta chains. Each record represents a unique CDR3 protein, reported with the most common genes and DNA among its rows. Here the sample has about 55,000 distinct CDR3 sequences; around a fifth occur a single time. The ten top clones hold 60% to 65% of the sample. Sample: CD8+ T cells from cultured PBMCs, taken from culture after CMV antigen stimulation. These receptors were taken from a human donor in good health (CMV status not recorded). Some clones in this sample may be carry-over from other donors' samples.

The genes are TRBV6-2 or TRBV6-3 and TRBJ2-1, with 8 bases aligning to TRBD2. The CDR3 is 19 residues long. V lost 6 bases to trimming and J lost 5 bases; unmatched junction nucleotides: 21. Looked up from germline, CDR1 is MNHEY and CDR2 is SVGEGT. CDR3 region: CASSLNSAGEGYKDNEQFF. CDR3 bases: TGTGCCAGCAGCCTCAATTCAGCGGGAGAAGGGTATAAAGACAATGAGCAGTTCTTC.

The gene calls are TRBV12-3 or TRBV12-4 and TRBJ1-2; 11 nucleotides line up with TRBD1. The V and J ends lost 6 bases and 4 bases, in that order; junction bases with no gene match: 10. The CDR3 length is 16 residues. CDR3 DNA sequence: TGTGCCAGCAGCTTGTCTAGGACAGGGGGCATCTATGGCTACACCTTC. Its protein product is CASSLSRTGGIYGYTF.

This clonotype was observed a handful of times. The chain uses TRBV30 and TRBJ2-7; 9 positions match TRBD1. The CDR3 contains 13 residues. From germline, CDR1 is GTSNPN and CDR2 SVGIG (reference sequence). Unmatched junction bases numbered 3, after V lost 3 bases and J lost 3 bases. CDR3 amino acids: CAWSRQGGYEQYF. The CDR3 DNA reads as TGTGCCTGGAGCCGACAGGGGGGCTACGAGCAGTACTTC.

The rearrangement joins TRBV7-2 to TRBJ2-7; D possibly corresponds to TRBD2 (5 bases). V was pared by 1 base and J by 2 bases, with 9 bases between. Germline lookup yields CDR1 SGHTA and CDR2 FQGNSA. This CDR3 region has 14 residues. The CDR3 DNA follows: TGTGCCAGCAGCTTAGTAACGGGGACCTACGAGCAGTACTTC. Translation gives CASSLVTGTYEQYF.

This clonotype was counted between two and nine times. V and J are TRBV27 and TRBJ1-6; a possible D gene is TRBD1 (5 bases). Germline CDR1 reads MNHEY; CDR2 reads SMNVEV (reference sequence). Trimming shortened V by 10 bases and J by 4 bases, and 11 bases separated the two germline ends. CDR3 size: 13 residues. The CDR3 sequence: CATRQSYNSPLHF. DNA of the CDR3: TGTGCCACTAGACAGTCTTATAATTCACCCCTCCACTTT.

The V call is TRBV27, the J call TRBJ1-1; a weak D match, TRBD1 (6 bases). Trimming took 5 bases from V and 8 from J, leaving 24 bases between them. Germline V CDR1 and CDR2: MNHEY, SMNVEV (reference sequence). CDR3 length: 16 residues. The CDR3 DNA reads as TGTGCCAGCAGTGAAGGGTCGGCGGTCGGGACACCCGAAGCTTTCTTT. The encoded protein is CASSEGSAVGTPEAFF.

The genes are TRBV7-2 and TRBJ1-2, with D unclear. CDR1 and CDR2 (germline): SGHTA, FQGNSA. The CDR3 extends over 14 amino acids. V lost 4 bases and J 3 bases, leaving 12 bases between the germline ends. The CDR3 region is CASSYSEGYYGYTF. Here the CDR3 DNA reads TGTGCCAGCAGCTACTCAGAGGGATACTATGGCTACACCTTC.

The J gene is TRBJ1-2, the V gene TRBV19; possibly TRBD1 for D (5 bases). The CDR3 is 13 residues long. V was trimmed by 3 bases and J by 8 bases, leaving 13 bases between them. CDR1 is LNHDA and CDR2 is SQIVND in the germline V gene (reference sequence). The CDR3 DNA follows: TGTGCCAGTAGTATCGGACAAAGTGAAGGCTACACCTTC. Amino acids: CASSIGQSEGYTF. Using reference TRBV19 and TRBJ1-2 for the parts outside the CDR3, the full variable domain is DGGITQSPKYLFRKEGQNVTLSCEQNLNHDAMYWYRQDPGQGLRLIYYSQIVNDFQKGDIAEGYSVSREKKESFPLTVTSAQKNPTAFYLCASSIGQSEGYTFGSGTRLTVV.

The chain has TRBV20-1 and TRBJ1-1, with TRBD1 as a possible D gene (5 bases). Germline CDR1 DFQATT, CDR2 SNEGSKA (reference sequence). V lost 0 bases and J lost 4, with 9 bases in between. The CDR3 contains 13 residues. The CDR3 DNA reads TGCAGTGCTAGAGATCGAGGGGTCACTGAAGCTTTCTTT. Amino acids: CSARDRGVTEAFF.

This chain's CDR3 is CASSSPTGQGLNTSPQETQYF. Here the CDR3 DNA reads TGTGCCAGCAGTTCACCCACGGGACAGGGACTCAACACTAGTCCACAAGAGACCCAGTACTTC. The chain joins TRBV6-1 to TRBJ2-5, with 9 bases that match TRBD1. This CDR3 has 21 residues. V shed 5 bases, J shed 2 bases, and the junction held 24 bases outside the gene matches. In germline, CDR1 is MNHNS, CDR2 SASEGT.

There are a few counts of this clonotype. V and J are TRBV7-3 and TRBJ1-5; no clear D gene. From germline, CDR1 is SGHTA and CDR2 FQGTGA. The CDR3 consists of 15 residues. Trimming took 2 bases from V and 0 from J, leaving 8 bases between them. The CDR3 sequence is CASSLEEYSNQPQHF. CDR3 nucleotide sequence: TGTGCCAGCAGCTTAGAGGAGTATAGCAATCAGCCCCAGCATTTT.

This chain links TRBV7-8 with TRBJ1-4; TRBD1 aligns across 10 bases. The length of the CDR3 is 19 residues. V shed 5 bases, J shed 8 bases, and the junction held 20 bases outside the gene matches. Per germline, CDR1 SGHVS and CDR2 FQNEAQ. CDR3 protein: CASSNSFTGTGVFGEKLFF. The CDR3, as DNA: TGTGCCAGCAGCAACAGCTTCACCGGGACAGGGGTGTTTGGGGAAAAACTGTTTTTT.

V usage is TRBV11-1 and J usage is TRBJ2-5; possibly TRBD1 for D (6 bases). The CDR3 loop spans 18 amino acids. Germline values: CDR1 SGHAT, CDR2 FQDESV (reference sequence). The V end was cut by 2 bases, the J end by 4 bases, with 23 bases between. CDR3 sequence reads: CASSLLYSGTNEGETQYF. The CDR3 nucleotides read TGTGCCAGCAGCTTACTTTATTCCGGGACAAACGAGGGAGAGACCCAGTACTTC.

CDR3 loop: CAREALVGDTQYF. CDR3 bases: TGTGCCAGAGAGGCGCTAGTGGGAGATACGCAGTATTTT. The chain couples TRBV7-9 to TRBJ2-3; D gene uncertain. CDR3 size: 13 residues. V was pared by 9 bases and J by 5 bases, with 15 bases between. The germline CDR1 and CDR2 sequences are SEHNR and FQNEAQ (reference sequence).

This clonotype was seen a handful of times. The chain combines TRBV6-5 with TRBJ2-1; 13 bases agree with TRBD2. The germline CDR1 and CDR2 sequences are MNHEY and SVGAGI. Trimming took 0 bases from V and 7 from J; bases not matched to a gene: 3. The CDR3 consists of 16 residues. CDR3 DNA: TGTGCCAGCAGTTACTCCCGGACTAGCGGGGGTAATGAGCAGTTCTTC. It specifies CASSYSRTSGGNEQFF.

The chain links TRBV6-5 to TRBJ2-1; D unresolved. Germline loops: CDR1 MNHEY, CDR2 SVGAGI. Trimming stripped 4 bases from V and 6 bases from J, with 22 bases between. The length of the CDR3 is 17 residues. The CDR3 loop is CASSFRMARYVGNEQFF. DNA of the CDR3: TGTGCCAGCAGTTTCCGAATGGCCCGATACGTTGGCAATGAGCAGTTCTTC.